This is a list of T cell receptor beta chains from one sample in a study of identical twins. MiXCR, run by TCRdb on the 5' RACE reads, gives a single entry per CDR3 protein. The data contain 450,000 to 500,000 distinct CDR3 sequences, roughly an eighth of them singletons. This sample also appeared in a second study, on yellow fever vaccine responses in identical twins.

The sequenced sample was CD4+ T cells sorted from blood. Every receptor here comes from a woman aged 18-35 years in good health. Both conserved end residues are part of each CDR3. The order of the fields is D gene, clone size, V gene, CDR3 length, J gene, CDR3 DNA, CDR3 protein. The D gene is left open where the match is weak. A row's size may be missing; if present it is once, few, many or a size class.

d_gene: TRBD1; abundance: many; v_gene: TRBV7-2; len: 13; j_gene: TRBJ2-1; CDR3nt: TGTGCCAGCAGTCTCTCAGGGGGAGATGAGCAGTTCTTC; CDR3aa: CASSLSGGDEQFF
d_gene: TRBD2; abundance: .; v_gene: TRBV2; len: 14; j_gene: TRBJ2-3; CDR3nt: TGTGCCAGGTCCAGCGGGGCTAGCACAGATACGCAGTATTTT; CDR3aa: CARSSGASTDTQYF
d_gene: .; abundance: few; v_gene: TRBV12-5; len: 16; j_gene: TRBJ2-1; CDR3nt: TGTGCTAGTGGTTTGGTACTCGGGGGGCGCTTAAATGAGCAGTTCTTC; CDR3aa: CASGLVLGGRLNEQFF
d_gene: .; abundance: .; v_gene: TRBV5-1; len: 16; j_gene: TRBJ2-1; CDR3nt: TGCGCCAGCAGCTTGGCTTTGTGGGGGCAGAGGGGTGAGCAGTTCTTC; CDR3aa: CASSLALWGQRGEQFF
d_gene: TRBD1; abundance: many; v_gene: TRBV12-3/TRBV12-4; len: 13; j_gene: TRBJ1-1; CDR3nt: TGTGCCAGCAGTTGGGACAGGACCACTGAAGCTTTCTTT; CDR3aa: CASSWDRTTEAFF
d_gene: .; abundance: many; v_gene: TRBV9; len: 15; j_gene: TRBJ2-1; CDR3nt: TGTGCCAGCAGCGTTCAGGGGAGCTCCTACAATGAGCAGTTCTTC; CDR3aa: CASSVQGSSYNEQFF
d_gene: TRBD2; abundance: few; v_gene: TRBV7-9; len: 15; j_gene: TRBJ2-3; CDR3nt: TGTGCCAGCAGCACCGGGACTAGCGGGAGGGATACGCAGTATTTT; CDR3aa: CASSTGTSGRDTQYF
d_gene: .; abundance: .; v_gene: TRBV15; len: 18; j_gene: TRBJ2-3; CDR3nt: TGTGCCACCAGCAGAGACGCTACCTCCGGGACTTTCACAGATACGCAGTATTTT; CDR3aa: CATSRDATSGTFTDTQYF
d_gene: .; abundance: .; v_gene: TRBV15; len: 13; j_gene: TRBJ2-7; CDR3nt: TGTGCCACCAGCAAGAGGAGAACCTACGAGCAGTACTTC; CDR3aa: CATSKRRTYEQYF
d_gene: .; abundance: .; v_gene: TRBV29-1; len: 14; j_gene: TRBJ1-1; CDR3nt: TGCAGCGTTGAGAGTGCGGGGGGCGGAACTGAAGCTTTCTTT; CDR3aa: CSVESAGGGTEAFF
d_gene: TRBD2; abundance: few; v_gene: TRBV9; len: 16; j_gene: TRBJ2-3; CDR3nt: TGTGCCAGCAGCGTAGTCGGTAGCGGGGGGTTAGATACGCAGTATTTT; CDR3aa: CASSVVGSGGLDTQYF
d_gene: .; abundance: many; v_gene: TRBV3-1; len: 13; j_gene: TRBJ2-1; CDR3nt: TGTGCCAGCAGCCTCAGAGGCAGCAATGAGCAGTTCTTC; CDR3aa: CASSLRGSNEQFF
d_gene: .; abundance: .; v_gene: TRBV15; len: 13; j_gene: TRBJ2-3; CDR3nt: TGTGCCACCAGCAGAGCGGGGACAGATACGCAGTATTTT; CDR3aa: CATSRAGTDTQYF
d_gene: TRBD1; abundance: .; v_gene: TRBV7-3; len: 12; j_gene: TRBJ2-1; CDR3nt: TGTGCCAGCAGCGCTACAGGGGTTGAGCAGTTCTTC; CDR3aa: CASSATGVEQFF